This is a list of T cell receptor beta chains from one sample in a study of blood T cell repertoires in COVID-19. Generated by immunoSEQ multiplex PCR, the TCRdb table keeps only in-frame clones and is missing some. The sample includes more than 65,000 clones, roughly 87% of them seen just once. The sample taken for sequencing was peripheral blood. All receptors come from a woman aged 50 to 60 with acute or convalescent COVID-19. CDR3s include the opening cysteine and the closing phenylalanine or tryptophan. The order of the fields is V gene, D gene, clone size, J gene, CDR3 protein, CDR3 DNA. The D gene is left open where the match is weak. Clone size is given for some rows only: seen once, a few or many times, or a class if the clone is expanded.

V: TRBV19
D: TRBD2
size: -
J: TRBJ2-1
CDR3: CASSIATSGANEQFF
DNA: TGTGCCAGTAGTATAGCGACTAGCGGAGCCAATGAGCAGTTCTTC

V: TRBV6-5
D: -
size: once
J: TRBJ2-1
CDR3: CASRQGSSYNEQFF
DNA: TGTGCCAGCAGACAGGGTAGCTCCTACAATGAGCAGTTCTTC

V: TRBV12-5
D: TRBD1
size: -
J: TRBJ1-1
CDR3: CASGLGRQGGRKVEAFF
DNA: TGTGCTAGTGGTTTGGGGCGTCAGGGGGGTAGGAAGGTTGAAGCTTTCTTT

V: TRBV6-1
D: -
size: -
J: TRBJ1-5
CDR3: CASSDRGYSNQPQHF
DNA: TGTGCCAGCAGTGACCGGGGGTATAGCAATCAGCCCCAGCATTTT

V: TRBV11-2
D: -
size: -
J: TRBJ2-2
CDR3: CASSLDLNTGELFF
DNA: TGTGCCAGCAGCTTAGACTTGAACACCGGGGAGCTGTTTTTT

V: TRBV19
D: -
size: -
J: TRBJ1-1
CDR3: CASSKTPNTEAFF
DNA: TGTGCCAGTAGTAAGACACCTAACACTGAAGCTTTCTTT

V: TRBV3-1/TRBV3-2
D: TRBD1
size: -
J: TRBJ2-6
CDR3: CASSPPVGTGRSGANVLTF
DNA: TGTGCCAGCAGCCCCCCTGTAGGGACAGGGCGCTCTGGGGCCAACGTCCTGACTTTC

V: TRBV4-3
D: -
size: -
J: TRBJ2-2
CDR3: CASSPGVPGELFF
DNA: TGCGCCAGCAGCCCGGGAGTTCCCGGGGAGCTGTTTTTT

V: TRBV4-1
D: TRBD1
size: -
J: TRBJ1-1
CDR3: CASSLGQGARNTEAFF
DNA: TGCGCCAGCAGCCTGGGACAGGGGGCACGAAACACTGAAGCTTTCTTT

V: TRBV12-3/TRBV12-4
D: TRBD1
size: once
J: TRBJ1-2
CDR3: CASSLGTGYGYTF
DNA: TGTGCCAGCAGTTTAGGGACAGGCTATGGCTACACCTTC

V: TRBV5-1
D: TRBD1
size: -
J: TRBJ2-1
CDR3: CASSLGQGFGEQFF
DNA: TGCGCCAGCAGCTTGGGACAGGGGTTTGGAGAGCAGTTCTTC

V: TRBV25-1
D: -
size: few
J: TRBJ1-4
CDR3: CASSAYATNEKLFF
DNA: TGTGCCAGCAGTGCCTATGCAACTAATGAAAAACTGTTTTTT

V: TRBV7-9
D: -
size: once
J: TRBJ2-1
CDR3: CASSLAQVRNEQFF
DNA: TGTGCCAGCAGCTTAGCGCAGGTTCGGAATGAGCAGTTCTTC

V: TRBV5-6
D: -
size: -
J: TRBJ1-2
CDR3: CASTWGRANYGYTF
DNA: TGTGCCAGCACCTGGGGCAGAGCTAACTATGGCTACACCTTC

V: TRBV7-9
D: -
size: -
J: TRBJ1-2
CDR3: CASRPVNYGYTF
DNA: TGTGCCAGCAGACCAGTGAACTATGGCTACACCTTC

V: TRBV30
D: -
size: -
J: TRBJ1-2
CDR3: CAWRTASNYGYTF
DNA: TGTGCCTGGCGGACAGCTTCTAACTATGGCTACACCTTC

V: TRBV5-1
D: TRBD1
size: -
J: TRBJ2-6
CDR3: CASSALGQGARGANVLTF
DNA: TGCGCCAGCAGCGCACTAGGACAGGGGGCGCGTGGGGCCAACGTCCTGACTTTC

V: TRBV6-5
D: -
size: -
J: TRBJ1-6
CDR3: CASSEGRGPNSPLHF
DNA: TGTGCCAGCAGCGAGGGGCGGGGTCCTAATTCACCCCTCCACTTT

V: TRBV28
D: -
size: once
J: TRBJ1-2
CDR3: CASSLSDSYGYTF
DNA: TGTGCCAGCAGTTTATCTGACAGCTATGGCTACACCTTC

V: TRBV6-5
D: TRBD1
size: -
J: TRBJ1-5
CDR3: CASSSTGGVNQPQHF
DNA: TGTGCCAGCAGTTCCACAGGGGGCGTCAATCAGCCCCAGCATTTT

V: TRBV6-5
D: TRBD1
size: -
J: TRBJ1-2
CDR3: CASSLVGQGGNHTF
DNA: TGTGCCAGCAGTTTAGTCGGACAGGGGGGAAACCACACCTTC

V: TRBV12-3/TRBV12-4
D: TRBD1
size: -
J: TRBJ1-1
CDR3: CASRFTGGTEAFF
DNA: TGTGCCAGCAGGTTTACAGGGGGCACTGAAGCTTTCTTT

V: TRBV5-4
D: -
size: -
J: TRBJ2-2
CDR3: CASSLGLDYTGELFF
DNA: TGTGCCAGCAGCTTGGGACTAGACTACACCGGGGAGCTGTTTTTT

V: TRBV29-1
D: -
size: -
J: TRBJ1-5
CDR3: CSVGNYDSNQPQHF
DNA: TGCAGCGTGGGTAACTACGACAGTAATCAGCCCCAGCATTTT

V: TRBV5-1
D: TRBD1
size: -
J: TRBJ1-2
CDR3: CASSYDGQGFGYTF
DNA: TGCGCCAGCAGCTATGATGGACAGGGGTTTGGCTACACCTTC

V: TRBV12-3/TRBV12-4
D: -
size: -
J: TRBJ1-5
CDR3: CASRKNRQPQHF
DNA: TGTGCCAGCAGAAAGAACAGACAGCCCCAGCATTTT

V: TRBV7-6
D: TRBD2
size: -
J: TRBJ2-3
CDR3: CASSYTKPGLGRDTQYF
DNA: TGTGCCAGCAGCTATACAAAACCGGGACTAGGCAGGGATACGCAGTATTTT

V: TRBV5-1
D: -
size: -
J: TRBJ1-3
CDR3: CASSPLQSSGNTIYF
DNA: TGCGCCAGCAGCCCGTTACAGAGCTCTGGAAACACCATATATTTT

V: TRBV18
D: TRBD1
size: -
J: TRBJ1-4
CDR3: CASSPLGIAQGVSTNEKLFF
DNA: TGTGCCAGCTCACCACTTGGTATTGCTCAGGGGGTATCAACTAATGAAAAACTGTTTTTT

V: TRBV28
D: TRBD1
size: -
J: TRBJ2-7
CDR3: CASSLQGQGVRYEQYF
DNA: TGTGCCAGCAGTTTACAGGGACAGGGGGTGAGGTACGAGCAGTACTTC

V: TRBV19
D: -
size: -
J: TRBJ2-1
CDR3: CASSIGGASSNEQFF
DNA: TGTGCCAGTAGTATAGGGGGAGCGTCATCCAATGAGCAGTTCTTC

V: TRBV14
D: TRBD2
size: -
J: TRBJ2-3
CDR3: CASSPSGLAGFTDTQYF
DNA: TGTGCCAGCAGCCCTAGTGGACTAGCGGGGTTCACAGATACGCAGTATTTT

V: TRBV9
D: -
size: -
J: TRBJ2-5
CDR3: CASSEGTGGPRRETQYF
DNA: TGTGCCAGCAGCGAGGGAACCGGGGGGCCCCGGCGTGAGACCCAGTACTTC

V: TRBV11-3
D: TRBD2
size: -
J: TRBJ2-7
CDR3: CASSLSAGGFAEQYF
DNA: TGTGCCAGCAGCTTAAGCGCGGGAGGCTTTGCCGAGCAGTACTTC

V: TRBV12-5
D: -
size: -
J: TRBJ2-1
CDR3: CASGWVQGRSLGEQFF
DNA: TGTGCTAGTGGTTGGGTACAGGGACGGTCCTTGGGTGAGCAGTTCTTC

V: TRBV4-1
D: TRBD1
size: -
J: TRBJ1-5
CDR3: CASRKTGAGNQPQHF
DNA: TGCGCCAGCAGAAAAACAGGGGCGGGCAATCAGCCCCAGCATTTT

V: TRBV30
D: TRBD1
size: -
J: TRBJ1-5
CDR3: CAWSHRDRGGNQPQHF
DNA: TGTGCCTGGAGTCACAGGGACAGGGGTGGCAATCAGCCCCAGCATTTT

V: TRBV9
D: TRBD1
size: -
J: TRBJ1-3
CDR3: CASSTRTGQVTGNTIYF
DNA: TGTGCCAGCAGCACCCGGACAGGGCAGGTGACTGGAAACACCATATATTTT

V: TRBV24-1
D: TRBD1
size: -
J: TRBJ1-2
CDR3: CATSDTTGGNYGYTF
DNA: TGTGCCACCAGTGATACGACAGGGGGGAACTATGGCTACACCTTC

V: TRBV3-1/TRBV3-2
D: -
size: -
J: TRBJ1-1
CDR3: CASSREKGEAFF
DNA: TGTGCCAGCAGCCGCGAAAAGGGGGAGGCTTTCTTT

V: TRBV5-1
D: -
size: once
J: TRBJ1-2
CDR3: CASSLEGNYGYTF
DNA: TGCGCCAGCAGCTTGGAGGGGAACTATGGCTACACCTTC

V: TRBV19
D: TRBD1
size: -
J: TRBJ2-7
CDR3: CATPGTGGGYEQYF
DNA: TGTGCCACCCCCGGGACAGGGGGCGGCTACGAGCAGTACTTC

V: TRBV2
D: -
size: -
J: TRBJ2-1
CDR3: CASSADKPGRGDEQFF
DNA: TGTGCCAGCAGCGCTGACAAGCCAGGGCGAGGCGATGAGCAGTTCTTC